This T cell receptor (beta chain) was identified in a study of control samples from healthy donors and cancer patients (dated by TCRdb to 2019 to 2021). In regard to this clone: No cognate antigen has been identified for it. No base quality values were provided; no much bigger clone lies one nucleotide off.

Receptor libraries were prepared by the immunoSEQ multiplex PCR assay. TCRdb re-hosts the immuneACCESS table, in-frame sequences only. Its copies lack some clones; in the studies checked, an unresolved V gene accounts for under half of them, and the cause for the rest is not known. This sample is represented by 130,000 or so clones; just under 90% of them were singletons. 9% to 14% of the sample goes to the ten largest clones. In the germline V gene (reference sequence), CDR1 corresponds to LGHDT and CDR2 to YNNKEL. The CDR3 runs 16 amino acids, cysteine and phenylalanine included. Only the CDR3 portion is preserved as DNA: 48 bases, with reading frame beginning at the first base. Trimming takes 2 bases off V and 7 bases off J; junction bases not matched to a gene: 8.

The chain is made from TRBV3-1 (or the pseudogene TRBV3-2) and TRBJ1-2, with 12 central nucleotides matching TRBD1. Sequencing input: blood. This receptor was taken from a man younger than 40 in good health. CDR3 region: CASSQSLGQGAGGYTF. DNA sequence: TGTGCCAGCAGCCAAAGTTTGGGACAGGGGGCTGGTGGCTACACCTTC.